The T cell receptor (beta chain) described here comes from a study of identical twins. Study-level results: Clonotypes of the beta chain that were abundant in cord blood carried fewer insertions (memory repertoires showed none). It was cross-sectional statistical analysis, not following the same donors, that the conclusions relied on. Out-of-frame alpha sequences common to twins exhibited an excess of low generation probability.

This clonotype was detected many times. Its antigen is not known. The germline gives CDR1 DFQATT, CDR2 SNEGSKA (reference sequence). CDR3 length: 15 amino acids. MiXCR, run by TCRdb on the 5' RACE reads, gives a single entry per CDR3 protein. This sample has 150,000 or so distinct CDR3 sequences, with roughly 3.5% found just once. The chain carries TRBV20-1 and TRBJ2-5; 9 positions agree with TRBD2. The clonotype was recovered from a man between 18 and 35 years old in good health. The sequenced sample was memory T cells sorted from blood. In DNA, the CDR3 is TGCAGCCCACAGGGCACAGCGGGAGGTTCGAAGACCCAGTACTTC. It is translated as CSPQGTAGGSKTQYF.